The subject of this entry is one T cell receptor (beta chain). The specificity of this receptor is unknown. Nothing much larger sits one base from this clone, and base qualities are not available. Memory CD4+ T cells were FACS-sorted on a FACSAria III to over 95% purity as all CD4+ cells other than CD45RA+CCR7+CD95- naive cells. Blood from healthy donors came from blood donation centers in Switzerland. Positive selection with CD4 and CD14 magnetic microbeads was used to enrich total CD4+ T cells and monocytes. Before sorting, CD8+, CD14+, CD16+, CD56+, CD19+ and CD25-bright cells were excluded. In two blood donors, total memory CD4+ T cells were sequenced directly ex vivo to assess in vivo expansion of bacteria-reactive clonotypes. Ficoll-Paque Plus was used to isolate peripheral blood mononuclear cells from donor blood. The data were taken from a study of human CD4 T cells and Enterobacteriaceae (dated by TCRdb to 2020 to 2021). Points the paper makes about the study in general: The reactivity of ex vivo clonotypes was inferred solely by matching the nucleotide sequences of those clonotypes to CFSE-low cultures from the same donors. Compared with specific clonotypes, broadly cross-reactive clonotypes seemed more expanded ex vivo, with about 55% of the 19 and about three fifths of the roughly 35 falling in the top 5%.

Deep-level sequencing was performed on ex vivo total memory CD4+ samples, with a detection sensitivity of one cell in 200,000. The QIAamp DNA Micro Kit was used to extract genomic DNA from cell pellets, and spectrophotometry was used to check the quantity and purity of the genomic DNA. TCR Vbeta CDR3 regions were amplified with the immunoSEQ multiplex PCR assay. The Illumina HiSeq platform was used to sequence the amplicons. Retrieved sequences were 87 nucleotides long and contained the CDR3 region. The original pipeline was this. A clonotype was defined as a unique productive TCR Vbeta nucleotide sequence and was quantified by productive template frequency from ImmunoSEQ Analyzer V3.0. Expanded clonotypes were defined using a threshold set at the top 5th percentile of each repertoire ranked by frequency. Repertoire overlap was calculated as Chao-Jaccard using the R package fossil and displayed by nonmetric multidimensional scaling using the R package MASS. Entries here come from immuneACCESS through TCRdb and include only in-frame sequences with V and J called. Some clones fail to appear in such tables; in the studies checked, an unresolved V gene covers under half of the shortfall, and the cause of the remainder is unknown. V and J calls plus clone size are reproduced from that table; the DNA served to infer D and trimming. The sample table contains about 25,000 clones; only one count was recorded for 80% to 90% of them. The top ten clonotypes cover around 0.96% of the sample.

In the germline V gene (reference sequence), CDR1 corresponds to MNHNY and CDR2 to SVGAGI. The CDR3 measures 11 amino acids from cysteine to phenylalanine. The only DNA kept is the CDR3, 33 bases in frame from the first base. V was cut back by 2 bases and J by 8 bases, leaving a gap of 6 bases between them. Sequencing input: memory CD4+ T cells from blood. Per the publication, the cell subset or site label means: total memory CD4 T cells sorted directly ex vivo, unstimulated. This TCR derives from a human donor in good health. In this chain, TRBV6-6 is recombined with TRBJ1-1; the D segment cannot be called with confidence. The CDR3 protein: CASSYSSEAFF. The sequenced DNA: TGTGCCAGCAGTTACAGCTCAGAAGCTTTCTTT.